The T cell receptor (beta chain) under discussion was sequenced for a study of blood T cells in healthy people across ages (dated by TCRdb to the mid-2010s). Background for the entire study: Template switching captured roughly one uniquely barcoded TCR beta cDNA molecule per two T cells in model experiments. The study measured age-related changes in TCR beta repertoire diversity using deep sequencing normalized with unique cDNA molecular identifiers. Four age groups were formed from the donors: young (average about 17 years), middle-aged (approximately 41), aged (approximately 60) and long-lived (82). To avoid experimental bias, donors of different ages were randomly spread across the sequencing lanes. For two donors (one aged 18 to 29 and one aged 80 or older), the study analyzed two additional independent replicas of 1 million unique cDNA reads from the same blood draw.

Concerning this clonotype itself: Its antigen is still unknown. No base quality information exists; no much larger clone differs at one position.

The protocol used for the library was 5' RACE. Data came from an Illumina HiSeq 2500. A second PCR of about 6 to 12 cycles was run with a J-beta primer mix and a sample-barcoded 5' primer. A unique molecular identifier was introduced onto each TCR beta cDNA molecule by a template-switch 5' adaptor carrying 12 random nucleotides. Each sample yielded at least 2.5 million CDR3-containing paired-end reads. The Mint cDNA synthesis kit, primed by a TRBC-specific oligonucleotide, was used to synthesize first-strand cDNA from all RNA. Following uracil-DNA glycosylase treatment, all cDNA underwent a first 18-cycle PCR with the universal primers M1SS and BC2_uni_R. Regarding the original processing steps: Normalization of each sample was performed by random selection of 1 million high-quality reads, each carrying a distinct molecular identifier. Reads sharing molecular identifiers were discarded rather than binned into consensus sequences. MiTCR, run with a Q25 quality threshold and the strictest error-elimination algorithm, handled CDR3 identification, clonotype clustering and error correction. A nonparametric unseen species model using Euler transformation provided a lower-bound estimate of total TCR beta diversity. TCRdb took the public reads, trimmed them with fastp at Q25, ran MiXCR for clone calling and kept in-frame beta chains. Records with the same CDR3 protein are collapsed into one entry carrying the most frequent genes and DNA. TCRdb, not the authors, supplied the V and J calls. In this sample the table shows some 1.4 million distinct CDR3 sequences, approximately 42% of which occur a single time. The biggest ten clones account for 7.9% of the sample.

What the authors observed across the whole study: The CMV infection status of donors was not known, potentially confounding age-related changes in expanded clonotypes. There was a strong correlation between observed TCR beta diversity and the percentage of naive T cells measured by flow cytometry. Conclusive comparison of naive and antigen-experienced compartments was prevented by the profiling of bulk unsorted PBMCs. Observed TCR beta diversity per million T cells fell roughly linearly with age, and a significant reduction was already apparent by age around 36. Estimates of total diversity based on one million sequenced T cells were considered lower bounds and underestimates. Compared with the aged group, more naive CD4+ T cells, fewer expanded clones and increased TCR diversity were shown by the long-lived group, suggesting age selection.

The roughly 39 donors, aged about 6 to 95 years, were systemically healthy Caucasian individuals from Russia. Ten milliliters of peripheral blood were drawn from each donor into EDTA-treated Vacutainer tubes. Ficoll-Paque density-gradient centrifugation was used to isolate PBMCs, with at least 6 million obtained per sample. Total RNA was extracted from PBMCs with Trizol reagent, with at least 6 micrograms obtained per sample. For every donor, flow cytometry on a PBMC aliquot measured the percentage of naive CD45RAhigh/CD27high T cells. The CDR3 sequence holds 14 residues, the cysteine and phenylalanine included. Only the CDR3 portion is preserved as DNA: 42 bases, with reading frame beginning at the first base. Trimming accounts for 5 bases at V and 5 bases at J, while the number of junction bases matched to no gene is 5.

The sequenced sample consisted of blood. This receptor was identified in a woman under 30 in good health. Recombination connected TRBV12-3 or TRBV12-4 to TRBJ1-4; the central 7 bases match TRBD1. This receptor has the CDR3 CASSRTGPNEKLFF. The DNA reads as follows: TGTGCCAGCAGTCGGACAGGCCCAAATGAAAAACTGTTTTTT.